This T cell receptor beta chain stems from a study of blood T cell repertoires in COVID-19. Sequencing used immunoSEQ multiplex PCR; TCRdb keeps in-frame clones, though not all of them. The table has roughly 130,000 clones, 80% to 85% seen once; the top ten hold 7% to 9.5%. The CDR3 totals 14 residues. Germline V CDR1 and CDR2: SGHKS, YYEKEE (reference sequence). V lost 6 bases and J lost 0, with 12 bases in between. The source material was peripheral blood. The chain uses TRBV5-5 and TRBJ1-2; D might be TRBD1 (6 bases). The clonotype was recovered from a man aged 25 to 45 with COVID-19, enrolled during active disease. CDR3 amino acids: CASTRDKSNYGYTF. CDR3 bases: TGTGCCAGCACCAGGGACAAATCTAACTATGGCTACACCTTC.